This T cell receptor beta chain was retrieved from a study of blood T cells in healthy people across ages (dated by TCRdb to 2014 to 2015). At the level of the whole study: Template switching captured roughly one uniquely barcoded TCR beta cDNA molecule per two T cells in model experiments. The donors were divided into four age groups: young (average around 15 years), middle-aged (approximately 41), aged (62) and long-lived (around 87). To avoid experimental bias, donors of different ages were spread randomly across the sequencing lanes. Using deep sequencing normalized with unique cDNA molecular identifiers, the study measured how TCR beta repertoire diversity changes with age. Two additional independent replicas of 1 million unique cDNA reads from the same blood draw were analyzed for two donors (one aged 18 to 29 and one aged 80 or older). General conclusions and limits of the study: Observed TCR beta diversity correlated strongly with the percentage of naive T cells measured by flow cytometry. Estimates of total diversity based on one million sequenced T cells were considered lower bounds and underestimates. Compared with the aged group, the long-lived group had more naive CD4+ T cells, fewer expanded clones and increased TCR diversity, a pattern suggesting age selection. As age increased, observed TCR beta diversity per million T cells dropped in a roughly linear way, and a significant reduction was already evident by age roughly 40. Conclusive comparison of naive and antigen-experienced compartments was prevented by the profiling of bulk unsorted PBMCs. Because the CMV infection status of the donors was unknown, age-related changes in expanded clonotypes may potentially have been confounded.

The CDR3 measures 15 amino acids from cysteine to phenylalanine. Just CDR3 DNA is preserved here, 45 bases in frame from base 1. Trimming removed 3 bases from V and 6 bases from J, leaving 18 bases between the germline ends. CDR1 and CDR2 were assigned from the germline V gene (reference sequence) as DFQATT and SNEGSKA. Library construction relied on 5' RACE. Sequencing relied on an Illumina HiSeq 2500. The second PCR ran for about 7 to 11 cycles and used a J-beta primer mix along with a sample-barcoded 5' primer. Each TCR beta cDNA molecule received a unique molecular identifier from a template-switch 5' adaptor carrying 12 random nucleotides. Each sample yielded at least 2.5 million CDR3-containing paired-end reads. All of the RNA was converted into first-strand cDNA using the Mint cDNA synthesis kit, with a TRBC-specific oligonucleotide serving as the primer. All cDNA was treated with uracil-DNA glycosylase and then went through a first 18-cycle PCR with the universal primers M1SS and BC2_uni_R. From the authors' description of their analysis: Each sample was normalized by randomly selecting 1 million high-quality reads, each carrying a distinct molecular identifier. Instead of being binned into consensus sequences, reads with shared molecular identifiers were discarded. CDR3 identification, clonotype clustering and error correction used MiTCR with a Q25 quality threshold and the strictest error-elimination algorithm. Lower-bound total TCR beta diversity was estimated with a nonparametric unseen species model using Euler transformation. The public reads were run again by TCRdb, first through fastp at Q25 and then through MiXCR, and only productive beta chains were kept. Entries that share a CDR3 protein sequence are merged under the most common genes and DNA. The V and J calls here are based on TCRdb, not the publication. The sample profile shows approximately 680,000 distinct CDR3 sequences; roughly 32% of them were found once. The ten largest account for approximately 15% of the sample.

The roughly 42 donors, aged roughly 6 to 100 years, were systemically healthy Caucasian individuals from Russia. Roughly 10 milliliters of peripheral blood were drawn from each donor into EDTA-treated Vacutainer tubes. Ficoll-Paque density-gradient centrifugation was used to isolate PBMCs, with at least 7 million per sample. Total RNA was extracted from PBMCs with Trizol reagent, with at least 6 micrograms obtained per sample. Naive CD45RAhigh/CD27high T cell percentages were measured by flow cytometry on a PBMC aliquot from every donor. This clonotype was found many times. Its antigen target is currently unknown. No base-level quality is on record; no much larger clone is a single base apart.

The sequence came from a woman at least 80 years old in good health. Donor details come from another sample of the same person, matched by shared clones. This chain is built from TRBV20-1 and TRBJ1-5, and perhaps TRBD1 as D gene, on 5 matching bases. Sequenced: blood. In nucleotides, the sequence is TGCAGTGCTAGTGGGGAGGGGTCGAAAGGTCAGCCCCAGCATTTT. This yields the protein CSASGEGSKGQPQHF.